Listed below are T cell receptor beta chains from one sample, sequenced in a study of T cells in Graves' hyperthyroidism and ophthalmopathy. TCRdb processed the multiplex PCR reads anew with MiXCR; each CDR3 protein has one entry. Here the sample spans some 500,000 distinct CDR3 sequences, 15% to 20% being singletons. Material for sequencing was blood. These receptors all come from a woman between 25 and 40 years old with Graves' ophthalmopathy. The CDR3 runs from the conserved cysteine through the conserved F or W. D genes are given only for firm matches. Expanded clones get a size class; other rows say once, few or many, or leave the size out.

V	J	length	D	size	DNA	CDR3
TRBV6-2/TRBV6-3	TRBJ2-1	17	TRBD2	few	TGTGCCAGCAGTTACTCGGGATTAGCGGGGGTTTACAATGAGCAGTTCTTC	CASSYSGLAGVYNEQFF
TRBV6-1	TRBJ1-1	13	.	few	TGTGCCAGCAGTGAAGCCATGAACACTGAAGCTTTCTTT	CASSEAMNTEAFF
TRBV28	TRBJ2-7	14	.	many	TGTGCCAGCATAAGGGGGGGCGCTTCCCACGAGCAGTACTTC	CASIRGGASHEQYF
TRBV28	TRBJ2-5	14	TRBD1	many	TGTGCCAGCAGTTACCCCGGGACAGCCCTTTACCAGTACTTC	CASSYPGTALYQYF
TRBV10-1	TRBJ2-5	14	TRBD2	few	TGCGCCAGCAGTGGGGGACTAGAGGCAGAGACCCAGTACTTC	CASSGGLEAETQYF
TRBV5-1	TRBJ2-7	16	TRBD1	many	TGCGCCAGCAGCTCCCCAGGGGACAGATTTTCGAAAGAGCAGTACTTC	CASSSPGDRFSKEQYF
TRBV9	TRBJ2-1	17	TRBD1	.	TGTGCCAGCAGCGTAGTTAGTGGGACAGGGTCAGGGAATGAGCAGTTCTTC	CASSVVSGTGSGNEQFF
TRBV5-1	TRBJ1-1	14	.	.	TGCGCCAGCAGGAAGGGCGGGCCTGACACTGAAGCTTTCTTT	CASRKGGPDTEAFF
TRBV6-5	TRBJ1-2	17	.	few	TGTGCCAGCAGTTGGGGAGACCATAGGGGTCTACACTATGGCTACACCTTC	CASSWGDHRGLHYGYTF
TRBV27	TRBJ2-3	17	.	many	TGTGCCAGCAGTTTATCGATTACGGTCGCCCTCACAGATACGCAGTATTTT	CASSLSITVALTDTQYF
TRBV5-5	TRBJ2-5	19	TRBD2	once	TGTGCCAGCAGCTTGAACGCGGGAGCAAGTTGGGGACCAAAAGAGACCCAGTACTTC	CASSLNAGASWGPKETQYF
TRBV5-8	TRBJ1-6	14	.	.	TGTGCCAGCAGCTTGACAGGGAATAATCCACCCCTCCACTTT	CASSLTGNNPPLHF
TRBV20-1	TRBJ1-5	18	.	.	TGCAGTGCTAGAGACCAGGAGGGCTTTGGGTATAGCAATCAGCCCCAGCATTTT	CSARDQEGFGYSNQPQHF
TRBV7-2	TRBJ2-7	15	TRBD2	.	TGTGCCAGCAGCTTAAGACTAGCGGGAGAGTACGAGCAGTACTTC	CASSLRLAGEYEQYF
TRBV9	TRBJ2-1	18	.	.	TGTGCCAGCAGCGGTACGGTGGGGGAGACACTTGCCAACAATGAGCAGTTCTTC	CASSGTVGETLANNEQFF
TRBV29-1	TRBJ2-3	12	.	many	TGCAGCGCTGTTCCTAGCACAGATACGCAGTATTTT	CSAVPSTDTQYF
TRBV3-1	TRBJ2-4	14	.	many	TGTGCCAGCAGCCAGTGGACGTCGCCCGACATTCAGTACTTC	CASSQWTSPDIQYF
TRBV18	TRBJ2-7	14	.	many	TGTGCCAGCTCACCGCGGGTGGCGGATGGCGAGCAGTACTTC	CASSPRVADGEQYF
TRBV12-3/TRBV12-4	TRBJ2-1	16	TRBD2	many	TGTGCCAGCAGGTTAGGGGGGACTAGTAATCGGGGACGGCAGTTCTTC	CASRLGGTSNRGRQFF
TRBV7-2	TRBJ1-2	16	.	.	TGTGCCAGCAGCTCAAGAACCAGGGTCTTTGACTATGGCTACACCTTC	CASSSRTRVFDYGYTF
TRBV28	TRBJ1-2	14	TRBD1	many	TGTGCCAGCAGTTTTTGGGACAGGGCGGGTGGCTACACCTTC	CASSFWDRAGGYTF
TRBV28	TRBJ2-1	16	TRBD2	.	TGTGCCAGCAGTTTAAGATTAGGGACTAGCAGCAATGAGCAGTTCTTC	CASSLRLGTSSNEQFF
TRBV7-2	TRBJ2-6	16	.	.	TGTGCCAGCAGTTACCGACAGCCCTCTGGGGCCAACGTCCTGACTTTC	CASSYRQPSGANVLTF
TRBV3-1	TRBJ2-5	15	.	many	TGTGCCAGCAGCCAAGATACCGGGAGTCTAGAGACCCAGTACTTC	CASSQDTGSLETQYF
TRBV7-2	TRBJ2-7	14	.	few	TGTGCCAGCACCCATACGAGGGGAGACTACGAGCAGTACTTC	CASTHTRGDYEQYF
TRBV7-2	TRBJ2-3	15	TRBD2	.	TGTGCCAGCAGCTTGGGACTAGCGGGTCTGGGGTTTAAGTATTTT	CASSLGLAGLGFKYF
TRBV9	TRBJ1-1	16	TRBD1	.	TGTGCCAGCAAGCGGGGTCAGGGGGCATCGGGTACTGAAGCTTTCTTT	CASKRGQGASGTEAFF
TRBV29-1	TRBJ2-1	14	TRBD2	.	TGCAGCGTTGAAGGGACTAGCGGGAGCAAGGAGCAGTTCTTC	CSVEGTSGSKEQFF
TRBV12-5	TRBJ1-5	13	.	.	TGTGCTAGTGGTTTCTCGGTGAGTCAGCCCCAGCATTTT	CASGFSVSQPQHF
TRBV10-3	TRBJ1-3	16	.	few	TGTGCCATCAGTGAGTCTCCCGGTGGGTACAGAAACACCATATATTTT	CAISESPGGYRNTIYF
TRBV7-6	TRBJ2-5	14	.	many	TGTGCCAGCAGCTTAGGTGCAGACCAAGAGACCCAGTACTTC	CASSLGADQETQYF
TRBV20-1	TRBJ2-3	14	.	many	TGCAGTGCCCCGGAATTTACTAGCACAGATACGCAGTATTTT	CSAPEFTSTDTQYF
TRBV28	TRBJ2-4	16	TRBD1	.	TGTGCCAGCAGTTCTGGACAGGGAAGGGCCAAAAACATTCAGTACTTC	CASSSGQGRAKNIQYF
TRBV20-1	TRBJ2-7	15	TRBD2	.	TGCAGTGCTAGTGCCACGTTGGGAGGGCCTCACGAGCAGTACTTC	CSASATLGGPHEQYF
TRBV29-1	TRBJ2-5	12	TRBD1	.	TGCAGCGTTGGGACAGGGCAAGAGACCCAGTACTTC	CSVGTGQETQYF
TRBV12-3/TRBV12-4	TRBJ2-7	15	.	many	TGTGCCAGCTCCCCAGGGGAGCGGAACTCCTACGAGCAGTACTTC	CASSPGERNSYEQYF
TRBV6-2/TRBV6-3	TRBJ1-3	15	.	few	TGTGCCAGCGGCCAGCGGCAGCTCTCTGGAAACACCATATATTTT	CASGQRQLSGNTIYF
TRBV9	TRBJ2-1	15	TRBD1	few	TGTGCCAGCCAGCGACAGGGGGCTACCTACAATGAGCAGTTCTTC	CASQRQGATYNEQFF
TRBV14	TRBJ2-2	16	.	.	TGTGCCAGCAGCCGAGGGGCGGGGTCGGCCACCGGGGAGCTGTTTTTT	CASSRGAGSATGELFF
TRBV12-3/TRBV12-4	TRBJ2-1	15	.	many	TGTGCCAGCAGTTTTGGCTCGGGGCCAAACAATGAGCAGTTCTTC	CASSFGSGPNNEQFF
TRBV12-3/TRBV12-4	TRBJ2-3	17	TRBD2	.	TGTGCCAGCAGCCCCCCCGCCCTAGCGGGAGCGGCAGATACGCAGTATTTT	CASSPPALAGAADTQYF
TRBV7-2	TRBJ2-7	16	TRBD1	many	TGTGCCAGCAGCTTAGCGATCGGGACAGGGACCTACGAGCAGTACTTC	CASSLAIGTGTYEQYF
TRBV7-9	TRBJ2-1	12	TRBD2	.	TGTGCCAGCAGCATAACTAGCGTTGAGCAGTTCTTC	CASSITSVEQFF
TRBV11-3	TRBJ1-5	15	.	many	TGTGCCAGCAGCTTAATGGGGGCGCGGGGTCAGCCCCAGCATTTT	CASSLMGARGQPQHF
TRBV6-2/TRBV6-3	TRBJ1-2	13	.	.	TGTGCCAGCAGCCCCGACCCTAACTATCGCTACACCTTC	CASSPDPNYRYTF
TRBV28	TRBJ2-3	13	.	many	TGTGCCAGCTCGCAGGGATCCTCCGATACGCAGTATTTT	CASSQGSSDTQYF
TRBV14	TRBJ2-6	14	.	.	TGTGCCAGCAGTGCCTTCTCTGGGGCCAACGTCCTGACTTTC	CASSAFSGANVLTF
TRBV28	TRBJ1-6	15	.	.	TGTGCCAGCAGTTTAGGACAGAACTATAATTCACCCCTCCACTTT	CASSLGQNYNSPLHF
TRBV28	TRBJ2-6	18	TRBD1	many	TGTGCCAGCAGTAGGGGGACAGTCGAGCCCTCTGGGGCCAACGTCCTGACTTTC	CASSRGTVEPSGANVLTF
TRBV7-2	TRBJ2-3	15	TRBD1	many	TGTGCCAGCAGCCAGGACAGGGGGCCCACAGATACGCAGTATTTT	CASSQDRGPTDTQYF
TRBV5-1	TRBJ2-3	15	.	many	TGCGCCAGCAGCTTAAAGACGGGGACCACAGATACGCAGTATTTT	CASSLKTGTTDTQYF
TRBV12-3/TRBV12-4	TRBJ1-3	14	.	few	TGTGCCAGCAGTACAGACACTTTGGCAAACACCATATATTTT	CASSTDTLANTIYF
TRBV6-9	TRBJ2-5	11	.	.	TGTGCCAGCAGTTACGCGGGGATTGGGTACTTC	CASSYAGIGYF
TRBV30	TRBJ2-3	15	.	many	TGTGCCTGGACCACCTACCCTCTTGGGTCAGATACGCAGTATTTT	CAWTTYPLGSDTQYF